Listed below are T cell receptor beta chains from one sample, sequenced in a study of cytomegalovirus exposure and HLA in healthy donors. TCRdb keeps only in-frame clones here, not all; method: immunoSEQ multiplex PCR. The data show over 30,000 clones, 65% to 75% seen once. Source material: PBMCs. The source is a man between 40 and 49 years old in good health and CMV-seropositive. Both conserved end residues are part of each CDR3. Fields, in order: clone size, D gene, J gene, V gene, CDR3 protein, CDR3 DNA. A D gene is named only where the DNA matches it firmly. Not every row has a clone size; where given, it reads once, few, many or a size class.

size: -
D: -
J: TRBJ2-2
V: TRBV9
CDR3: CASSNRGGLTGELFF
DNA: TGTGCCAGCAGCAACAGGGGGGGGCTCACCGGGGAGCTGTTTTTT

size: -
D: TRBD2
J: TRBJ2-4
V: TRBV7-2
CDR3: CASSLASGGAGMNIQYF
DNA: TGTGCCAGCAGCTTAGCTAGCGGGGGGGCAGGTATGAACATTCAGTACTTC

size: -
D: TRBD1
J: TRBJ2-5
V: TRBV4-1
CDR3: CASSPGTERTQYF
DNA: TGCGCCAGCAGCCCCGGGACAGAGAGGACCCAGTACTTC

size: -
D: -
J: TRBJ2-3
V: TRBV10-3
CDR3: CAISGSRTDTDTQYF
DNA: TGTGCCATCAGCGGTTCAAGAACAGACACAGATACGCAGTATTTT

size: -
D: TRBD1
J: TRBJ2-4
V: TRBV7-8
CDR3: CASSKDRAKNIQYF
DNA: TGTGCCAGCAGCAAGGACAGGGCCAAAAACATTCAGTACTTC

size: -
D: -
J: TRBJ2-3
V: TRBV10-3
CDR3: CAISESSVGDTQYF
DNA: TGTGCCATCAGTGAGTCAAGCGTTGGGGATACGCAGTATTTT

size: -
D: TRBD1
J: TRBJ2-3
V: TRBV5-1
CDR3: CASSFLRTGEFTDTQYF
DNA: TGCGCCAGCAGCTTTCTACGGACAGGAGAATTCACAGATACGCAGTATTTT

size: medium-sized
D: TRBD1
J: TRBJ2-7
V: TRBV28
CDR3: CASSGTGIYYEQYF
DNA: TGTGCCAGCAGCGGGACAGGGATTTACTACGAGCAGTACTTC

size: -
D: -
J: TRBJ2-3
V: TRBV5-4
CDR3: CASSFGSYTDTQYF
DNA: TGTGCCAGCAGCTTTGGCAGTTACACAGATACGCAGTATTTT

size: -
D: TRBD2
J: TRBJ2-4
V: TRBV7-9
CDR3: CASSLYAGGVQNIQYF
DNA: TGTGCCAGCAGCTTATACGCGGGGGGCGTCCAAAACATTCAGTACTTC

size: -
D: TRBD1
J: TRBJ1-2
V: TRBV6-5
CDR3: CASRPPGQGCGYTF
DNA: TGTGCCAGCAGACCGCCGGGACAGGGGTGTGGCTACACCTTC

size: -
D: -
J: TRBJ2-1
V: TRBV6-1
CDR3: CAGARATGGFYEQFF
DNA: TGTGCCGGGGCAAGGGCGACAGGTGGGTTCTATGAGCAGTTCTTC

size: -
D: TRBD2
J: TRBJ2-1
V: TRBV7-9
CDR3: CASRLAGGPGEQFF
DNA: TGTGCCAGCCGCCTTGCGGGGGGGCCGGGTGAGCAGTTCTTC

size: -
D: TRBD1
J: TRBJ2-7
V: TRBV5-6
CDR3: CASSLGDSTWNEQYF
DNA: TGTGCCAGCAGCTTGGGGGACAGCACCTGGAATGAGCAGTACTTC

size: few
D: TRBD1
J: TRBJ1-5
V: TRBV29-1
CDR3: CSVGDRDYSNQPQHF
DNA: TGCAGCGTTGGGGACAGAGATTATAGCAATCAGCCCCAGCATTTT

size: -
D: TRBD1
J: TRBJ1-5
V: TRBV6-6
CDR3: CASSPGQGGVTPQHF
DNA: TGTGCCAGCAGCCCGGGACAGGGTGGGGTCACGCCCCAGCATTTT

size: -
D: -
J: TRBJ1-2
V: TRBV6-4
CDR3: CASSEQEGGYGYTF
DNA: TGTGCCAGCAGTGAACAAGAGGGAGGCTATGGCTACACCTTC

size: -
D: -
J: TRBJ1-2
V: TRBV18
CDR3: CASSPSRGESSGYTF
DNA: TGTGCCAGCTCACCATCCAGGGGTGAGTCTTCTGGCTACACCTTC

size: -
D: -
J: TRBJ2-7
V: TRBV6-5
CDR3: CASSYSKAGESYEQYF
DNA: TGTGCCAGCAGTTACTCGAAGGCAGGGGAGTCCTACGAGCAGTACTTC

size: -
D: -
J: TRBJ1-3
V: TRBV28
CDR3: CASSYSRTGNTIYF
DNA: TGTGCCAGCAGTTACAGTCGAACTGGAAACACCATATATTTT

size: few
D: TRBD1
J: TRBJ2-3
V: TRBV7-2
CDR3: CASSSVTGWTDTQYF
DNA: TGTGCCAGCAGCTCCGTGACAGGGTGGACAGATACGCAGTATTTT

size: -
D: TRBD1
J: TRBJ2-2
V: TRBV11-3
CDR3: CASSDGMDRGRTGELFF
DNA: TGTGCCAGCAGCGATGGAATGGACAGGGGGCGCACCGGGGAGCTGTTTTTT

size: -
D: -
J: TRBJ2-3
V: TRBV10-2
CDR3: CASREQGSSTDTQYF
DNA: TGCGCCAGCAGAGAACAGGGTTCTAGCACAGATACGCAGTATTTT

size: -
D: -
J: TRBJ2-7
V: TRBV7-2
CDR3: CASSFTRQSYEQYF
DNA: TGTGCCAGCAGCTTTACCCGACAGTCCTACGAGCAGTACTTC

size: -
D: TRBD1
J: TRBJ2-7
V: TRBV4-2
CDR3: CASSLGGRTEYEQYF
DNA: TGTGCCAGCAGCCTAGGGGGCAGGACAGAGTACGAGCAGTACTTC

size: few
D: -
J: TRBJ1-6
V: TRBV6-1
CDR3: CATATSYNSPLHF
DNA: TGTGCCACCGCGACATCTTATAATTCACCCCTCCACTTT

size: -
D: TRBD1
J: TRBJ2-2
V: TRBV9
CDR3: CASSGTGVTGELFF
DNA: TGTGCCAGCAGTGGGACAGGGGTCACCGGGGAGCTGTTTTTT